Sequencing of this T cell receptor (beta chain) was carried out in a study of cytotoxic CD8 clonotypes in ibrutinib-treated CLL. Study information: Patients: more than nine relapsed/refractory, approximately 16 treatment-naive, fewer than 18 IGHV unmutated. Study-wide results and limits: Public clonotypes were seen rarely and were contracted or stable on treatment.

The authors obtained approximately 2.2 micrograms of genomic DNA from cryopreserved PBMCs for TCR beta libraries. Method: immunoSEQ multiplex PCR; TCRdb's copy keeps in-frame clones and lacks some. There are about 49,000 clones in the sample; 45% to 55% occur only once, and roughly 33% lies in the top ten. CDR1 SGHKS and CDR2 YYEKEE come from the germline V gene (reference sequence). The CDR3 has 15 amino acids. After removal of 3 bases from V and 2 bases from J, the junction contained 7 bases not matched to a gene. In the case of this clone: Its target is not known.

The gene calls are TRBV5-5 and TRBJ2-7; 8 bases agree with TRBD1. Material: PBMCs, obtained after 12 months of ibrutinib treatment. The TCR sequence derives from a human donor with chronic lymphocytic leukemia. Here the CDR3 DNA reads TGTGCCAGCAGCTGGGCCGGGACAGGAGCCTACGAGCAGTACTTC. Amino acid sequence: CASSWAGTGAYEQYF.